One and the same sample provided the 25 T cell receptor beta chains below, sequenced in a study of T cells in localized non-small cell lung cancer. TCRdb's copy holds only in-frame clones and misses some; the assay was immunoSEQ multiplex PCR. Of about 3,500 clones in the sample, approximately 20% were seen once. The material sequenced was lung tumor tissue, taken before any cancer treatment. These receptor sequences come from an older female donor with stage II lung adenocarcinoma.

The chain combines TRBV14 with TRBJ1-4; D gene uncertain. Trimming removed 0 bases from V and 3 bases from J, with 5 bases in between. Germline CDR1 reads SGHDN; CDR2 reads FVKESK. CDR3 length equals 14 residues. The CDR3 sequence is CASSQDLANEKLFF. CDR3 bases: TGTGCCAGCAGCCAAGATCTGGCTAATGAAAAACTGTTTTTT.

The chain couples TRBV11-3 to TRBJ2-5, with D perhaps matching TRBD1 (6 bases). V was clipped by 3 bases and J by 8 bases, with 19 bases between them. CDR1 is SGHNT, CDR2 YENEEA, per germline. This CDR3 contains 15 residues. The CDR3 DNA sequence: TGTGCCAGCAGCTTGCTGATGGCACAGGGTGTAACCCAGTACTTC. This codes for CASSLLMAQGVTQYF.

This clone turned up a few times. V and J are TRBV11-3 and TRBJ2-6; TRBD2 is a possible D gene (6 bases). The CDR3 covers 18 residues. V shed 4 bases and J shed 2 bases, with 18 bases lying between them. Per germline, CDR1 SGHNT and CDR2 YENEEA. The CDR3 nucleotides are TGTGCCAGCAGCTCCTGGAGGGTCACCCTACCTGGGGCCAACGTCCTGACTTTC. This codes for CASSSWRVTLPGANVLTF.

V is TRBV28 and J is TRBJ1-1; D is ambiguous. Germline CDR1 is MDHEN and CDR2 is SYDVKM. This CDR3 region has 12 residues. The germline V and J ends were trimmed by 8 bases and 4 bases, with 11 bases remaining between them. DNA for the CDR3: TGTGCCAGCCTGAGAACCCGCACTGAAGCTTTCTTT. It encodes CASLRTRTEAFF.

The chain links TRBV10-2 to TRBJ2-3, with D maybe TRBD2 (6 bases). Germline lookup yields CDR1 WSHSY and CDR2 SAAADI. The CDR3 consists of 15 residues. The V end lost 6 bases, the J end lost 2 bases, and 15 bases lay between the germline ends. The CDR3 spells CASRASERTTDTQYF. CDR3 DNA sequence: TGCGCCAGCAGGGCTAGCGAGCGAACCACAGATACGCAGTATTTT.

This clone appeared a few times. This chain connects TRBV25-1 to TRBJ2-7; D may be TRBD1 (6 bases). The CDR3 totals 15 residues. Deletions cut 4 bases from V and 3 bases from J, with 16 bases between. The germline CDR1 and CDR2 sequences are MGHDK and SYGVNS. The CDR3, as DNA: TGTGCCAGCAGTGGCAGCTCCCAGGGGAACTACGAGCAGTACTTC. Protein sequence: CASSGSSQGNYEQYF.

This clone was picked up a small number of times. The rearrangement links TRBV14 to TRBJ1-2, with D unclear. CDR3 size: 13 residues. V lost 1 base, J lost 10 bases, and 13 bases lay in between. Germline CDR1 and CDR2: SGHDN and FVKESK. The CDR3 DNA reads as TGTGCCAGCAGCCAAGTATCAGTGGGGATCTACACCTTC. It specifies CASSQVSVGIYTF.

This clone was counted a few times. The gene calls are TRBV9 and TRBJ1-3; perhaps TRBD1 as D (6 bases). Germline-derived CDR1 and CDR2 are SGDLS and YYNGEE. Trimming shortened V by 4 bases and J by 0 bases, and 17 bases separated the two germline ends. CDR3 length: 17 amino acids. CDR3 bases: TGTGCCAGCAGCCCGTGGGTCAGCAGGGGCTCTGGAAACACCATATATTTT. Its translation: CASSPWVSRGSGNTIYF.

This clone appeared many times. V usage is TRBV11-3 and J usage is TRBJ2-3; TRBD2 aligns across 10 bases. This CDR3 spans 16 amino acids. From germline, CDR1 is SGHNT and CDR2 YENEEA. V shed 4 bases and J 2 bases; nucleotides not matched to a gene: 6. The CDR3 DNA is TGTGCCAGCAGCTCTGTTACTAGCGGGAACACAGATACGCAGTATTTT. Residues: CASSSVTSGNTDTQYF.

This clone was seen only a few times. The V call is TRBV11-3, the J call TRBJ2-7, with 12 bases identical to TRBD1. The V gene's germline CDR1 is SGHNT and CDR2 YENEEA. The CDR3 covers 15 residues. V lost 3 bases, J lost 9 bases, and 9 bases stayed unmatched. The CDR3 here is CASSLGQGAPWGQYF. As DNA, the CDR3 is TGTGCCAGCAGCTTGGGACAGGGGGCACCTTGGGGGCAGTACTTC.

This clone was seen only a few times. The J gene is TRBJ2-7, the V gene TRBV14, with 8 positions matching TRBD1. This CDR3 spans 16 amino acids. The V and J ends lost 6 bases and 0 bases, in that order; junction bases with no gene match: 10. CDR1 SGHDN and CDR2 FVKESK come from the germline V gene. As DNA, the CDR3 is TGTGCCAGCAGGCTAAGCGGACAGGGACGCTCCTACGAGCAGTACTTC. Protein product: CASRLSGQGRSYEQYF.

V usage is TRBV6-8 and J usage is TRBJ2-7; perhaps TRBD2 as D (6 bases). This CDR3 is 12 amino acids long. Germline CDR1 and CDR2: MNHGY and SAAAGT. V lost 5 bases and J lost 7, with 12 bases in between. Written as DNA, the CDR3 is TGTGCCAGCAGTGCCCGAGGGAGGGAGCAGTACTTC. Its protein is CASSARGREQYF.

V usage is TRBV28 and J usage is TRBJ2-5; the D gene is possibly TRBD2 (6 bases). V dropped 3 bases and J dropped 1 base, with 12 bases sitting between them. The germline CDR1 and CDR2 sequences are MDHEN and SYDVKM. There are 15 residues in the CDR3. The CDR3 is CASSFGRDFQETQYF. The CDR3 bases are TGTGCCAGCAGTTTTGGGCGGGATTTCCAAGAGACCCAGTACTTC.

Ten or more counts support this clone. The chain uses TRBV11-3 and TRBJ1-2; 8 nucleotides match TRBD1. Germline loops: CDR1 SGHNT, CDR2 YENEEA. After removal of 6 bases from V and 4 bases from J, the junction contained 7 bases not matched to a gene. CDR3 size: 14 residues. The CDR3, as DNA: TGTGCCAGCAGAGCCGGACAGGGCGTCTATGGCTACACCTTC. Amino acid sequence: CASRAGQGVYGYTF.

This clone has only a few counts. The chain joins TRBV12-5 to TRBJ1-1; 11 bases agree with TRBD1. Germline CDR1 is LGHNT and CDR2 is FRNRAP. The J segment lost 3 bases and the V segment lost 5 bases, leaving 2 bases of the junction unmatched. This CDR3 is built from 14 residues. Here the CDR3 DNA reads TGTGCTAGTGGTGGGACAGGGGGAGACACTGAAGCTTTCTTT. Translated: CASGGTGGDTEAFF.

The chain joins TRBV11-3 to TRBJ2-1; TRBD2 is a possible D gene (7 bases). The CDR3 loop spans 15 amino acids. CDR1 is SGHNT and CDR2 is YENEEA in the germline V gene. V lost 2 bases to trimming and J lost 8 bases, with 16 bases between them. The CDR3 spells CASSLRGASVDEQFF. DNA of the CDR3: TGTGCCAGCAGCTTACGGGGGGCTAGTGTGGATGAGCAGTTCTTC.

The rearrangement links TRBV5-1 to TRBJ2-5, with 9 bases identical to TRBD2. The junction had 6 bases not matched to a gene; V was cut back by 5 bases and J by 1 base. The CDR3 loop spans 15 amino acids. Per the germline V gene, CDR1 is SGHRS and CDR2 is YFSETQ. The CDR3 is CASRRAGGIQETQYF. In nucleotides, the CDR3 is TGCGCCAGCAGAAGAGCGGGAGGTATCCAAGAGACCCAGTACTTC.

The chain has TRBV5-1 and TRBJ1-1; D uncertain. The ends were cut back, 0 bases at V and 6 bases at J, with 12 bases in the middle. The CDR3 is 14 amino acids. CDR1 and CDR2 from the germline V gene are SGHRS and YFSETQ. CDR3 in amino acids: CASSLELERAEAFF. CDR3 DNA: TGCGCCAGCAGCTTGGAGCTGGAGCGCGCTGAAGCTTTCTTT.

The chain uses TRBV19 and TRBJ2-6, with D possibly called TRBD1 or TRBD2 (5 bases each). This CDR3 is built from 15 residues. Between the trimmed V and J ends, which lost 3 bases and 1 base, there was a span of 7 bases. Germline V gene data show CDR1 as LNHDA and CDR2 as SQIVND (reference sequence). The CDR3 region has the DNA TGTGCCAGTAGTATGGGGGATTCTGGGGCCAACGTCCTGACTTTC. Residues: CASSMGDSGANVLTF.

The V call is TRBV10-1, the J call TRBJ2-1; perhaps TRBD2 as D (5 bases). The V end was cut by 11 bases, the J end by 0 bases, with 11 bases between. The CDR3 contains 13 residues. Germline lookup yields CDR1 WNHNN and CDR2 SYGVQD (reference sequence). CDR3 DNA: TGCGCCCCTTCGGACTTCTCCTACAATGAGCAGTTCTTC. As protein: CAPSDFSYNEQFF.

The rearrangement links TRBV29-1 to TRBJ1-1; tentative D call: TRBD1 (5 bases). The germline V gene has CDR1 SQVTM and CDR2 ANQGSEA. V was clipped by 4 bases and J by 0 bases, with 18 bases between them. This CDR3 contains 16 residues. The CDR3 protein is CSVVGSKGVMNTEAFF. DNA of the CDR3: TGCAGCGTTGTGGGCAGTAAAGGGGTCATGAACACTGAAGCTTTCTTT. Based on the CDR3 plus reference TRBV29-1 and TRBJ1-1, the full variable domain is SAVISQKPSRDICQRGTSLTIQCQVDSQVTMMFWYRQQPGQSLTLIATANQGSEATYESGFVIDKFPISRPNLTFSTLTVSNMSPEDSSIYLCSVVGSKGVMNTEAFFGQGTRLTVV.

This clone was picked up one time. V gene TRBV19 combines with J gene TRBJ2-3, with D possibly TRBD2 on 6 matching bases. V lost 7 bases, J lost 2 bases, and 19 bases lay in between. The CDR3 contains 16 residues. Per the germline V gene, CDR1 is LNHDA and CDR2 is SQIVND (reference sequence). The CDR3 nucleotides are TGTGCCAGTAAAGATGGGAGGACTGCCTTCACAGATACGCAGTATTTT. Its translation: CASKDGRTAFTDTQYF.

The sample holds a few counts of this clone. The V gene is TRBV28, the J gene TRBJ1-4; tentatively, D is TRBD1 (6 bases). The CDR3 extends over 15 amino acids. V was pared by 3 bases and J by 7 bases, with 15 bases between. Germline lookup yields CDR1 MDHEN and CDR2 SYDVKM. The CDR3 sequence is CASSFSGGQLEKLFF. For the CDR3, the DNA is TGTGCCAGCAGTTTTTCCGGGGGGCAACTTGAAAAACTGTTTTTT.

This rearrangement joins TRBV19 to TRBJ2-1, with 7 nucleotides matching TRBD2. Germline CDR1 reads LNHDA; CDR2 reads SQIVND (reference sequence). This CDR3 contains 13 residues. Trimming took 2 bases from V and 6 from J; bases not matched to a gene: 1. CDR3 residues: CASSISSGNEQFF. The CDR3 coding sequence is TGTGCCAGTAGTATATCTAGCGGCAATGAGCAGTTCTTC. The full variable domain, completed using reference TRBV19 and TRBJ2-1, is DGGITQSPKYLFRKEGQNVTLSCEQNLNHDAMYWYRQDPGQGLRLIYYSQIVNDFQKGDIAEGYSVSREKKESFPLTVTSAQKNPTAFYLCASSISSGNEQFFGPGTRLTVL.

By share, this clone counts as medium-sized. This chain joins TRBV11-3 and TRBJ2-3, with 10 bases lining up with TRBD2. CDR1 is SGHNT and CDR2 is YENEEA in the germline V gene. V lost 7 bases to trimming and J lost 2 bases; unmatched junction nucleotides: 6. The CDR3 totals 15 residues. The CDR3 protein is CASKRTSGDTDTQYF. The CDR3, as DNA: TGTGCCAGCAAAAGGACTAGCGGAGACACAGATACGCAGTATTTT.